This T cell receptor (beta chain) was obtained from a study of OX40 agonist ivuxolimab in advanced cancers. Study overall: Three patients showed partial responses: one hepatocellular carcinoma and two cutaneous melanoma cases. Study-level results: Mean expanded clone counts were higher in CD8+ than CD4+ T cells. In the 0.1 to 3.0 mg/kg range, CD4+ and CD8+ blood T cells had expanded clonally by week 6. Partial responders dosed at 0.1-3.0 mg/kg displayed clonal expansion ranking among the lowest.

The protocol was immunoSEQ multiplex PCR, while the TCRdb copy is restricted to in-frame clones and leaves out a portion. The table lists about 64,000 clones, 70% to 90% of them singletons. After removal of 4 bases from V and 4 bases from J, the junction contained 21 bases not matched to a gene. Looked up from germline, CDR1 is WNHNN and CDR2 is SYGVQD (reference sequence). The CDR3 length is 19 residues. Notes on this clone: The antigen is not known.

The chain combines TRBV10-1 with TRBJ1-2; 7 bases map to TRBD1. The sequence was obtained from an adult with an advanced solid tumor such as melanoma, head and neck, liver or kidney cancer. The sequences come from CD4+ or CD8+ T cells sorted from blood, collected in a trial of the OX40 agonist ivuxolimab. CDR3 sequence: CASSGISAQGYHGGYGYTF. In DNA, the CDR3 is TGCGCCAGCAGTGGAATTTCGGCACAGGGGTATCACGGGGGCTATGGCTACACCTTC.